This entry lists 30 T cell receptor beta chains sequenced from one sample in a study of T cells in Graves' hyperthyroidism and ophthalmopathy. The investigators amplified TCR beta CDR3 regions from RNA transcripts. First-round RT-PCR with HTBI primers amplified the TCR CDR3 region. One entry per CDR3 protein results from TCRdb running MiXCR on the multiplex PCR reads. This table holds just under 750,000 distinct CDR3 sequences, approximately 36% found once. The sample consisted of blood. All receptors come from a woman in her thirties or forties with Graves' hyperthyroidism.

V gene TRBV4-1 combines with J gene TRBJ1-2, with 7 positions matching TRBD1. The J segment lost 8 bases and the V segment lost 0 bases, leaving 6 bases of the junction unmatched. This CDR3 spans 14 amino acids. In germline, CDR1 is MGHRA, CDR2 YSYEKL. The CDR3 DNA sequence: TGCGCCAGCAGCCAAGACACAGGGGTGTGGGGCTACACCTTC. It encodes CASSQDTGVWGYTF.

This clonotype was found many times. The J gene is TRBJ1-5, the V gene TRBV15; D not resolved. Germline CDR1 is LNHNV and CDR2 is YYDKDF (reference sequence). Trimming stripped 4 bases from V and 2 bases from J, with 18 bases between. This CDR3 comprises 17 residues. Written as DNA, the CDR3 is TGTGCCACCAGCAAGAATTCGTTGGCACTAGGCAATCAGCCCCAGCATTTT. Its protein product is CATSKNSLALGNQPQHF.

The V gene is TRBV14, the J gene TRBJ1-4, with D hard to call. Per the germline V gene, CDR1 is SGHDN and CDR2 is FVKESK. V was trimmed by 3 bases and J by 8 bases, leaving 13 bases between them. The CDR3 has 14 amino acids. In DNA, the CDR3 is TGTGCCAGCAGCCATGAGGCCATAGGAGAAAAACTGTTTTTT. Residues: CASSHEAIGEKLFF.

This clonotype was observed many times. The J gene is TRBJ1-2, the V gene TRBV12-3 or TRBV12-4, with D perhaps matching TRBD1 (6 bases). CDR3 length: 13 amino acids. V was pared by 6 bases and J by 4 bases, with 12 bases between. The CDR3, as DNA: TGTGCCAGCAGACTAACAGGGTCCTATGGCTACACCTTC. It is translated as CASRLTGSYGYTF.

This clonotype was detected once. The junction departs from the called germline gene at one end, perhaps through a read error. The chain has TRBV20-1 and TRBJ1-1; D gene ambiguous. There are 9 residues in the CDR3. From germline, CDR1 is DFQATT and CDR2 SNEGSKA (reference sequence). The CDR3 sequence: CSPDTKAFF. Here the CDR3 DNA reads TGCAGTCCCGACACTAAAGCTTTCTTT.

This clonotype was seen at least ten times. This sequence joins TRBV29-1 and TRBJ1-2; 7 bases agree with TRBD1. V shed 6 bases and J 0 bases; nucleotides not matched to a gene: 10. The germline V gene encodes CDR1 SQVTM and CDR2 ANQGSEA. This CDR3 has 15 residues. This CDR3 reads CSVDGDRESNYGYTF. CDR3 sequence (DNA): TGCAGCGTGGACGGGGACAGAGAATCTAACTATGGCTACACCTTC.

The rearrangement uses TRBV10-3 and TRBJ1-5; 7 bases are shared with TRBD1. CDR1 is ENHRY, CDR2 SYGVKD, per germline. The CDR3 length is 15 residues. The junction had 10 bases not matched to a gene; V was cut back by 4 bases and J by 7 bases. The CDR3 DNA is TGTGCCATCAGTGGTCCCGGGACAGATGGCCAGCCCCAGCATTTT. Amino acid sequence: CAISGPGTDGQPQHF.

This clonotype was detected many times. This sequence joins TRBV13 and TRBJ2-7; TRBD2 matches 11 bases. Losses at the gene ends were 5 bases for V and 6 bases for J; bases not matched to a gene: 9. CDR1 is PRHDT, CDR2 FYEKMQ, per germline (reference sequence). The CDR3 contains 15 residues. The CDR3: CASSPGLAGLSEQYF. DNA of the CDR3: TGTGCCAGCAGCCCTGGACTAGCGGGCCTTAGCGAGCAGTACTTC.

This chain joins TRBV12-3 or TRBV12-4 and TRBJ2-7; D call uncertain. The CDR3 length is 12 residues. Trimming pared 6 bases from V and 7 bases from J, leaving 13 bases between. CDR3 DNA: TGTGCCAGCAGCGTTTGGGGTTCTGAGCAGTACTTC. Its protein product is CASSVWGSEQYF.

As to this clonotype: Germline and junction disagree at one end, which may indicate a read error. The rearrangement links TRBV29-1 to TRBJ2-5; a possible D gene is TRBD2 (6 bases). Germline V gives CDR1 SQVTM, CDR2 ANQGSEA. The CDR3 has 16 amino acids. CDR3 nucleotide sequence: TGCAGCATTACCGCCGTGGGCGGGATGTACCAAGAGGCCCAGTACTTC. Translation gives CSITAVGGMYQEAQYF.

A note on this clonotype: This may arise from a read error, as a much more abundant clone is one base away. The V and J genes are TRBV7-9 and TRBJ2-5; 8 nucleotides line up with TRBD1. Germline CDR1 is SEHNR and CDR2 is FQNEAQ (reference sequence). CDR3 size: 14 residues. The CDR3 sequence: CASSLPGTGETLYF. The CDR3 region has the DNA TGTGCCAGCAGCTTACCTGGGACAGGAGAGACCCTGTACTTC.

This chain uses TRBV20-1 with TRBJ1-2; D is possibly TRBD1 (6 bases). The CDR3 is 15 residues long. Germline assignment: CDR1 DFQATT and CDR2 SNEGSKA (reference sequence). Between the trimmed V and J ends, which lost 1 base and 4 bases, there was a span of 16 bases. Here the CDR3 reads CSARATGRGSYGYTF. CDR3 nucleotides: TGCAGTGCTAGAGCCACGGGGAGGGGGTCCTATGGCTACACCTTC.

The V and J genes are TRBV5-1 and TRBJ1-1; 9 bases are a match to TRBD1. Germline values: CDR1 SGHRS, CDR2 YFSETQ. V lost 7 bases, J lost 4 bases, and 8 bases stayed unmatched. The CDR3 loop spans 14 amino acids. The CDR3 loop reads CASGQGMMGTEAFF. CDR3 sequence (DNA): TGCGCCAGCGGACAGGGGATGATGGGCACTGAAGCTTTCTTT.

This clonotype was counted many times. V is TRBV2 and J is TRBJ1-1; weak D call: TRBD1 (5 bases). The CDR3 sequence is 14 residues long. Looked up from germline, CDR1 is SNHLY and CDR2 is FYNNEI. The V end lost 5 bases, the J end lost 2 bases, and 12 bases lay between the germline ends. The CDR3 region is CASSMGELNTEAFF. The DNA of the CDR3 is TGTGCCAGCAGTATGGGGGAACTCAACACTGAAGCTTTCTTT.

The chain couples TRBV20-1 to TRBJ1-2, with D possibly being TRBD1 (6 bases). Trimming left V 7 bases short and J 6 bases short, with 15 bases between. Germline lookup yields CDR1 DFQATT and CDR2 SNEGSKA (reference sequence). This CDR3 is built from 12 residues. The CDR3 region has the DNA TGCAGTGTGGCGGGGGCGACTCATGGCTACACCTTC. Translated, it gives CSVAGATHGYTF.

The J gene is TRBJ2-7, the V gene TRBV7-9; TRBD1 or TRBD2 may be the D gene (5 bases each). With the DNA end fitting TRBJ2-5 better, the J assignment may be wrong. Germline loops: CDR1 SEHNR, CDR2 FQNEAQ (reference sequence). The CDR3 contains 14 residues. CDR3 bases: TGTGCCAGCAGCGACGGGGCTGCCCAAGAGACCCAGTACTTC. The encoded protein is CASSDGAAQETQYF.

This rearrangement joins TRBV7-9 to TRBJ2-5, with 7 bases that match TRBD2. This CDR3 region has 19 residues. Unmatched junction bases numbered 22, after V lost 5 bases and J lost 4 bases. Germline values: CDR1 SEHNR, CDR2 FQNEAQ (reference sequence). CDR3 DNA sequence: TGTGCCAGCAGCCTTGTCCGCCTTGGCGGGGGTGCTCCAAGAGAGACCCAGTACTTC. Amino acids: CASSLVRLGGGAPRETQYF.

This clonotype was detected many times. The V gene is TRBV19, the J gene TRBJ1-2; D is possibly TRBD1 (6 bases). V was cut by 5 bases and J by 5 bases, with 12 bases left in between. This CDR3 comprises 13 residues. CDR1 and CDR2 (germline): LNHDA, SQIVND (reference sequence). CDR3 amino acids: CASSAATGYGYTF. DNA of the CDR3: TGTGCCAGTAGTGCTGCGACAGGATATGGCTACACCTTC.

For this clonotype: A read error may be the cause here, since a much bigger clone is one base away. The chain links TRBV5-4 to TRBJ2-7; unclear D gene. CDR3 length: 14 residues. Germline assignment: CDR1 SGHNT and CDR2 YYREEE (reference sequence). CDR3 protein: CASSFVGKAYDQYF. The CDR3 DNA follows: TGTGCCAGCAGCTTTGTGGGAAAGGCCTACGACCAGTACTTC. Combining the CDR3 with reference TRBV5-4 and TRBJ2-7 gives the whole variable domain ETGVTQSPTHLIKTRGQQVTLRCSSQSGHNTVSWYQQALGQGPQFIFQYYREEENGRGNFPPRFSGLQFPNYSSELNVNALELDDSALYLCASSFVGKAYDQYFGPGTRLTVT.

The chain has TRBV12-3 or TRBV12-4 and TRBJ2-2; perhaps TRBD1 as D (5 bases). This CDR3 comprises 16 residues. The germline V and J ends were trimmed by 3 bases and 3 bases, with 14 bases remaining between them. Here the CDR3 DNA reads TGTGCCAGCAGTTTTTCCCTGCAGGGCGACACCGGGGAGCTGTTTTTT. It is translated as CASSFSLQGDTGELFF.

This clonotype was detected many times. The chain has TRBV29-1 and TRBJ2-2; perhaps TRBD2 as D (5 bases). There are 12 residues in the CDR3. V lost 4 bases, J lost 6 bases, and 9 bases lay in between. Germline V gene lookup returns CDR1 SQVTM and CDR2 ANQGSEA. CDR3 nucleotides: TGCAGCGTTGTACGGGGATCCGGGGAGCTGTTTTTT. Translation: CSVVRGSGELFF.

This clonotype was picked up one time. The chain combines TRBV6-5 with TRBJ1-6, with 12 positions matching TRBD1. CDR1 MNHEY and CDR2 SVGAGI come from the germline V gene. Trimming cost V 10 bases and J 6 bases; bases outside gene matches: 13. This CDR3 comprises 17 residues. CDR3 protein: CATRGTGGAFGNSPLHF. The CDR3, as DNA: TGTGCCACCAGAGGGACAGGGGGCGCGTTCGGTAATTCACCCCTCCACTTT.

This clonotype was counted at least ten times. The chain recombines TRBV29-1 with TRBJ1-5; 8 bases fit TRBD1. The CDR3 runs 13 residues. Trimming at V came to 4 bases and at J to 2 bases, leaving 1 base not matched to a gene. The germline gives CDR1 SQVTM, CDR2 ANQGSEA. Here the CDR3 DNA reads TGCAGCGTTGGGGGACAGGGCAATCAGCCCCAGCATTTT. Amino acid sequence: CSVGGQGNQPQHF.

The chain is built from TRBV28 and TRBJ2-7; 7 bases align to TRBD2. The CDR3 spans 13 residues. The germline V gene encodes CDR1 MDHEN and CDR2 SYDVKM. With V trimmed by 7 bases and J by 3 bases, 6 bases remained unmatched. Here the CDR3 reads CASTVGGVYEQYF. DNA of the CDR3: TGTGCCAGCACAGTGGGAGGGGTCTACGAGCAGTACTTC.

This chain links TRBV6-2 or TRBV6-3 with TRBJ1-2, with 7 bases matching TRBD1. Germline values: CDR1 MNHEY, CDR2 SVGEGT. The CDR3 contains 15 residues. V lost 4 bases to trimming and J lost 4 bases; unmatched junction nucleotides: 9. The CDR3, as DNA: TGTGCCAGCAGTTTATCCCCGACAGGGAGCTATGGCTACACCTTC. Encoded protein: CASSLSPTGSYGYTF.

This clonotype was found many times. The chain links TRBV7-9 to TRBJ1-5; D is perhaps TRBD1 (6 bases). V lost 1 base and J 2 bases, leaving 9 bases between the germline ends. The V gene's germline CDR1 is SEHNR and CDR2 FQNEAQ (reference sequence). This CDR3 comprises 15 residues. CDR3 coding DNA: TGTGCCAGCAGCTTAGAGACAGGAGGCAATCAGCCCCAGCATTTT. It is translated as CASSLETGGNQPQHF.

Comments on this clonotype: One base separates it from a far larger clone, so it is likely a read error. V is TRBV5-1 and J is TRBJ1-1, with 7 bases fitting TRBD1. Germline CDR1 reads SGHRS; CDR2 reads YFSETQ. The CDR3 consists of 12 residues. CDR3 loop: CASREGGTKAFF. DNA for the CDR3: TGCGCCAGCAGAGAAGGGGGCACTAAAGCTTTCTTT.

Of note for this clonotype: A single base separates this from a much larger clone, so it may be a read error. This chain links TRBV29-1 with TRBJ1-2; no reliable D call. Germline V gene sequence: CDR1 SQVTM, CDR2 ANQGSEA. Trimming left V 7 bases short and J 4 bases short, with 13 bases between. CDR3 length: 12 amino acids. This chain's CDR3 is CSAEYQLYGYTF. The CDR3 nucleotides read TGCAGCGCTGAGTACCAGCTCTATGGCTACACCTTC.

In DNA form, the CDR3 reads TGTGCCAGCAGAAGATCAGGGATCATGAACACTGAAGCTTTCTTT. Translation: CASRRSGIMNTEAFF. The V gene is TRBV28, the J gene TRBJ1-1; D is possibly TRBD1 (5 bases). The V end was cut by 6 bases, the J end by 0 bases, with 14 bases between. The germline gives CDR1 MDHEN, CDR2 SYDVKM. The CDR3 runs to 15 residues.

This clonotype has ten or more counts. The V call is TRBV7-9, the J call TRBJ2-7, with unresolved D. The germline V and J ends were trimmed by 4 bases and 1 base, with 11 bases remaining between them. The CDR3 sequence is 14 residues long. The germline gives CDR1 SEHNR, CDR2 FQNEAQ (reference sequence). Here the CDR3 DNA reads TGTGCCAGCAGCTCTCACAGCGAATCCTACGAGCAGTACTTC. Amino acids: CASSSHSESYEQYF.